The entry that follows covers one T cell receptor (beta chain) sequence. What it binds is unknown. This specimen belongs to a study of blood T cells in healthy people across ages. Findings and caveats of the study: Significant beta diversity loss was already apparent by age approximately 37, declining roughly linearly. The study found TCR beta diversity correlated strongly with naive T cell percentage.

Then a second PCR, running roughly 7 to 11 cycles, was carried out with a sample-barcoded 5' primer and a J-beta primer mix. TCRdb called the 5' RACE reads again in MiXCR, with one record for every CDR3 protein. The sample has 980,000 or so distinct CDR3 sequences, around 48% seen once. The length of the CDR3 is 14 residues. The germline V gene has CDR1 KGHSH and CDR2 LQKENI. Trimming removed 0 bases from V and 3 bases from J, with 5 bases in between. Sequencing was carried out using blood. The chain couples TRBV18 to TRBJ2-2; D remains unclear. This sequence was found in a man aged 25 to 45 in good health. The CDR3 DNA is TGTGCCAGCTCACCACCTCTGGACACCGGGGAGCTGTTTTTT. Protein: CASSPPLDTGELFF.